Included here is one T cell receptor (beta chain) sequence, with context. What it binds is unknown. Researchers collected around 11 milliliters of peripheral blood from every single donor. A J-beta primer mix and a sample-barcoded 5' primer were used in a second PCR of about 6 to 12 cycles. TCRdb called the 5' RACE reads again in MiXCR, with one record for every CDR3 protein. The sample contains roughly 500,000 distinct CDR3 sequences, approximately 25% of which appear only once. The sample originates from a study of blood T cells in healthy people across ages. Findings and caveats of the study: Unknown donor CMV status possibly confounded expanded clonotype changes.

CDR1 and CDR2 (germline): DFQATT, SNEGSKA (reference sequence). CDR3 length: 12 amino acids. Losses at the gene ends were 6 bases for V and 7 bases for J; bases not matched to a gene: 7. This TCR derives from a woman in her 70s in good health. Sequenced material: blood. The chain couples TRBV20-1 to TRBJ1-2; 8 bases match TRBD1. The CDR3 protein is CSARTGSSGYTF. The CDR3 DNA is TGCAGTGCGCGGACAGGGAGCTCTGGCTACACCTTC.